The TCR beta chain described here comes from a study of regulatory T cells in long-lasting Graves disease. This clonotype came up a few times. Germline and junction disagree at one end, which may indicate a read error. This sample's time point: newly diagnosed GD, antithyroid drugs for less than 3 months. There was RNA extracted from PBMCs, and the TCR library was made from it. Arm-PCR of CDR3 regions and iRepertoire HTBI primers were the basis on which TCR beta libraries were built. Per the original methods: Overall, samples carried some 67 TRBV and 14 TRBJ segments. Each CDR3 protein is one row after TCRdb ran MiXCR on the multiplex PCR reads. What appears here as the V and J calls and clone size reflects TCRdb's work, not the paper's. The repertoire holds 350,000 to 400,000 distinct CDR3 sequences, with roughly 16% as singletons. The CDR3 runs 14 residues. CDR1 is MNHEY and CDR2 is SMNVEV in the germline V gene (reference sequence).

The sample in question was peripheral blood mononuclear cells (PBMCs), obtained at new diagnosis, from a patient treated with antithyroid drugs. The J gene is TRBJ2-2, the V gene TRBV27, with D maybe TRBD2 (6 bases). The receptor was isolated from a female donor with Graves disease. The DNA for the CDR3 is TGTGCCAGCAGTTACCTCGGGGGAACCGGGGAGCTGGCTTTT. Translating gives CASSYLGGTGELAF.